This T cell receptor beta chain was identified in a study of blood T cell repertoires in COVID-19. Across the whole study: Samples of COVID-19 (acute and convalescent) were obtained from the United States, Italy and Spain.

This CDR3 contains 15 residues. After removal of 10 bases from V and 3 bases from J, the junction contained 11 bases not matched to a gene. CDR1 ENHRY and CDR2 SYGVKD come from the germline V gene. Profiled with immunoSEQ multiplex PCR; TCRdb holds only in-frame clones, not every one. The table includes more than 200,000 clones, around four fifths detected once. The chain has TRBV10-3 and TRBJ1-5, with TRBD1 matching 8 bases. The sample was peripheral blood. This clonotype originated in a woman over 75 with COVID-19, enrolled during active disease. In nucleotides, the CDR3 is TGTGCCACGCTTGATTCAGGGGGCCCCAATCAGCCCCAGCATTTT. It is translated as CATLDSGGPNQPQHF.